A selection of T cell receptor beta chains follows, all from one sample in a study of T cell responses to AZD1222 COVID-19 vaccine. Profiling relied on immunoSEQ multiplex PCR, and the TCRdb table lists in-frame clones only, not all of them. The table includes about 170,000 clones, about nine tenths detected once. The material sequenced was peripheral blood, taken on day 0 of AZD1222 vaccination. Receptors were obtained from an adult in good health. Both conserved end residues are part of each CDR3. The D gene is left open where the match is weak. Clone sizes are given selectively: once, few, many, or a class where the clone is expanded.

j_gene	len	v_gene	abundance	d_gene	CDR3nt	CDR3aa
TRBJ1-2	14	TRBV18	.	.	TGTGCCAGCTCACCCTTACAGGCTGCCTATGGCTACACCTTC	CASSPLQAAYGYTF
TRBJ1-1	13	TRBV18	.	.	TGTGCCAGCTCAACCGGGGTGAACACTGAAGCTTTCTTT	CASSTGVNTEAFF
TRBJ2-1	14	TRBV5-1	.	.	TGCGCCAGCAGCTTGGGGCCAGCCAGCAATGAGCAGTTCTTC	CASSLGPASNEQFF
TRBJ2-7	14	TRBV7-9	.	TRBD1	TGTGCCAGCAGCTGGGACAGTGCACCCTACGAGCAGTACTTC	CASSWDSAPYEQYF
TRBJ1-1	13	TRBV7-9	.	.	TGTGCCAGCAGCGGGCGGGCGGACACTGAAGCTTTCTTT	CASSGRADTEAFF
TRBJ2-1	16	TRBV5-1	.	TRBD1	TGCGCCAGCAGCTTGGCCTATTGGACAGGGAGCGATGAGCAGTTCTTC	CASSLAYWTGSDEQFF
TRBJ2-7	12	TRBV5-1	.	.	TGCGCCAGCAGCTTGGCCAGCTACGAGCAGTACTTC	CASSLASYEQYF
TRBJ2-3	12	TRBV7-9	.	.	TGTGCCAGCAGCTTAGCCGGTAATACGCAGTATTTT	CASSLAGNTQYF
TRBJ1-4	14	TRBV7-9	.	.	TGTGCCAGCAGCTTACACCAGGGTGCGGAAAAACTGTTTTTT	CASSLHQGAEKLFF
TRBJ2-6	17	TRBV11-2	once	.	TGTGCCAGCAGCCGAACTTTAGGGGCGGCTGGGGCCAACGTCCTGACTTTC	CASSRTLGAAGANVLTF
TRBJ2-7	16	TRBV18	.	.	TGTGCCAGCTCACCGGGGACTCTTCTTCGTGGCTACGAGCAGTACTTC	CASSPGTLLRGYEQYF
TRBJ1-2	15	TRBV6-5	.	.	TGTGCCAGCAGTTATAATGGCTCCCCCGTGGGTGGCTACACCTTC	CASSYNGSPVGGYTF
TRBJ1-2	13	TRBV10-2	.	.	TGCGCCAGCAGTGACAGGGATATAGATGGCTACACCTTC	CASSDRDIDGYTF
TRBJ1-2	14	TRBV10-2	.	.	TGCGCCAGCAGTGCATCAAGGGCTAACTATGGCTACACCTTC	CASSASRANYGYTF
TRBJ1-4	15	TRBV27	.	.	TGTGCCAGCAGGCCAACGGGGGTAACTAATGAAAAACTGTTTTTT	CASRPTGVTNEKLFF
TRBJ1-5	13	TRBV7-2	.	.	TGTGCCAGCAGCCCCCAAGGGAATCAGCCCCAGCATTTT	CASSPQGNQPQHF
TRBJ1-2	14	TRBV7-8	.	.	TGTGCCAGCAGCTTCTCGTGGACGGGCTATGGCTACACCTTC	CASSFSWTGYGYTF
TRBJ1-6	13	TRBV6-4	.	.	TGTGCCAGCAGTGACTCAGGGGTTTCACCCCTCCACTTT	CASSDSGVSPLHF
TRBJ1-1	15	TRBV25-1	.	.	TGTGCCAGCACGCCCACCCGGGGGGCCTCCACTGAAGCTTTCTTT	CASTPTRGASTEAFF
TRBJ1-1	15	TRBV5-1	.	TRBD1	TGCGCCAGCAGCTTGGGACAGGGGGAGAACACTGAAGCTTTCTTT	CASSLGQGENTEAFF
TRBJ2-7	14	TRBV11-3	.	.	TGTGCCAGCAGCTTCGGGGGACCCAGACGAGAGCAGTACTTC	CASSFGGPRREQYF
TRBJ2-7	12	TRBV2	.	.	TGTGCCAGCAGCGAGGGGAGTAGGGTTCAGTACTTC	CASSEGSRVQYF
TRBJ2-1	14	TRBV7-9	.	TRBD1	TGTGCCAGCAGACCGGACAGGGTTCTTTATGAGCAGTTCTTC	CASRPDRVLYEQFF
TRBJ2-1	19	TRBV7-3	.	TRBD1	TGTGCCAGCAGCCCGAGGGGACAGGGGGCGTCTCGTGGGTTCGGTGAGCAGTTCTTC	CASSPRGQGASRGFGEQFF
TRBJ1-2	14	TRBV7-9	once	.	TGTGCCAGCAGCCTGAGGGGGGGCCACTATGGCTACACCTTC	CASSLRGGHYGYTF
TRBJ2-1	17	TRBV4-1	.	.	TGCGCCAGCAGCCAAGAGGGAAAGGGCAGGGAGGACAATGAGCAGTTCTTC	CASSQEGKGREDNEQFF
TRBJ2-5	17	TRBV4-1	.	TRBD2	TGCGCCAGCAGCCAAGATGTTGGTAGCGGGAGTCAGCAGACCCAGTACTTC	CASSQDVGSGSQQTQYF
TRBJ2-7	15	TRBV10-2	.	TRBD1	TGCGCCAGCAGTGTCCCCGGGACAGGCCTATACGAGCAGTACTTC	CASSVPGTGLYEQYF